Each of the 30 T cell receptor beta chains below was sequenced from the same sample in a study of blood T cells in healthy people across ages (dated by TCRdb to about 2015). Libraries were made using 5' RACE. Instrument used: Illumina HiSeq 2500. A second PCR of roughly 6 to 11 cycles was performed with a sample-barcoded 5' primer and a J-beta primer mix. The public reads were reanalyzed by TCRdb: fastp trimming at Q25, MiXCR alignment, in-frame beta chains only. Records with the same CDR3 protein are collapsed into one entry carrying the most frequent genes and DNA. Present in this sample are about 800,000 distinct CDR3 sequences, around a quarter of which were seen just once. The leading ten clones occupy 3.7% of the sample. In addition, the sample was reused for a study of T cells of mothers and their children.

Specimen: blood. The receptors were sampled from a boy aged 5 to 17 in good health.

The V gene is TRBV18, the J gene TRBJ2-1; D is undetermined. CDR1 is KGHSH and CDR2 is LQKENI in the germline V gene. V gave up 3 bases and J gave up 4 bases, with 13 bases separating them. The CDR3 is 15 amino acids. CDR3 protein: CASSPWNTGYNEQFF. The CDR3 DNA follows: TGTGCCAGCTCACCTTGGAACACCGGTTACAATGAGCAGTTCTTC.

The J gene is TRBJ2-3, the V gene TRBV4-1; 14 bases align to TRBD2. With 8 bases clipped from V and 8 bases from J, the junction kept 9 bases outside the gene matches. This CDR3 has 15 residues. Germline V gene data show CDR1 as MGHRA and CDR2 as YSYEKL. CDR3 sequence: CASSRGTSGSGTQYF. CDR3 nucleotides: TGCGCCAGCTCGCGGGGGACTAGCGGGAGCGGTACGCAGTATTTT.

This clonotype appeared a few times. The V call is TRBV21-1, the J call TRBJ1-6. TRBV21-1 is flagged as a pseudogene. The CDR3 is 20 amino acids. CDR3 region: CASSLTRGRTPLSYNSPLHF. Here the CDR3 DNA reads TGTGCCAGCAGCTTAACTAGGGGACGGACGCCCTTGTCCTATAATTCACCCCTCCACTTT.

V is TRBV7-2 and J is TRBJ2-7; either TRBD1 or TRBD2 may fit D (7 bases each). The CDR3 sequence is 15 residues long. The V and J ends lost 0 bases and 7 bases respectively, with 16 bases between them. Germline CDR1 SGHTA, CDR2 FQGNSA. CDR3 nucleotide sequence: TGTGCCAGCAGCTTAGCCAGGGAGGGGGCTTCGGAGCAGTACTTC. Residues: CASSLAREGASEQYF. The variable domain in full, with the rest retrieved from reference TRBV7-2 and TRBJ2-7, is GAGVSQSPSNKVTEKGKDVELRCDPISGHTALYWYRQSLGQGLEFLIYFQGNSAPDKSGLPSDRFSAERTGGSVSTLTIQRTQQEDSAVYLCASSLAREGASEQYFGPGTRLTVT.

The gene calls are TRBV29-1 and TRBJ2-1; D might be TRBD1 or TRBD2, each matching 5 bases. CDR3 size: 14 residues. Germline V gene data show CDR1 as SQVTM and CDR2 as ANQGSEA. V lost 3 bases to trimming and J lost 0 bases, with 9 bases between them. The CDR3 DNA follows: TGCAGCGTTGAGTGGGGACCCTCCTACAATGAGCAGTTCTTC. This gives the protein CSVEWGPSYNEQFF.

This clonotype was counted a few times. The rearrangement uses TRBV4-2 and TRBJ2-5; D is uncertain. V lost 0 bases and J lost 2, with 13 bases in between. This CDR3 has 16 residues. Germline lookup yields CDR1 LGHNA and CDR2 YNFKEQ. CDR3 nucleotides: TGTGCCAGCAGCCAAGAAACCAGGACCGATCAAGAGACCCAGTACTTC. Translation gives CASSQETRTDQETQYF.

The rearrangement uses TRBV29-1 and TRBJ2-5; a weak D match, TRBD2 (5 bases). The V end was cut by 4 bases, the J end by 7 bases, with 13 bases between. Germline CDR1 is SQVTM and CDR2 is ANQGSEA. This CDR3 spans 12 amino acids. The CDR3 DNA is TGCAGCGTTGTGGATCTTGGAGGGACCCAGTACTTC. It encodes CSVVDLGGTQYF.

With regard to this clonotype: A read error may produce the germline difference seen at one junction end. The chain couples TRBV5-4 to TRBJ2-7; 10 nucleotides match TRBD2. Germline V CDR1 and CDR2: SGHNT, YYREEE (reference sequence). This CDR3 contains 14 residues. CDR3 bases: TGTGCCAGCAGTCCAGCGGGGGGGCACAACGAGCAGTGCTTC. Translating gives CASSPAGGHNEQCF.

V and J are TRBV20-1 and TRBJ2-7, with 9 bases that match TRBD2. CDR3 length equals 13 residues. CDR1 and CDR2 from the germline V gene are DFQATT and SNEGSKA (reference sequence). The V and J ends lost 2 bases and 7 bases, in that order; junction bases with no gene match: 6. CDR3 in DNA: TGCAGTGCTAGAATTCTAGCGGGATCAGAGCAGTACTTC. The encoded protein is CSARILAGSEQYF.

In its sample, this clonotype was seen a few times. CDR3: CASSENAGEPDTQYF. DNA for the CDR3: TGTGCCAGCAGTGAAAACGCAGGGGAGCCAGATACGCAGTATTTT. The chain joins TRBV2 to TRBJ2-3; D possibly corresponds to TRBD1 (6 bases). CDR1 and CDR2 (germline): SNHLY, FYNNEI. Between the trimmed V and J ends, which lost 2 bases and 4 bases, there was a span of 13 bases. The CDR3 loop spans 15 amino acids.

V gene TRBV15 combines with J gene TRBJ2-5; tentatively, D is TRBD1 (6 bases). The CDR3 sequence is 16 residues long. The V end was cut by 8 bases, the J end by 4 bases, with 23 bases between. Germline CDR1 is LNHNV and CDR2 is YYDKDF (reference sequence). The CDR3 spells CATARDFNVQGETQYF. CDR3 nucleotide sequence: TGTGCCACCGCGAGAGATTTTAACGTACAGGGAGAGACCCAGTACTTC.

The chain employs TRBV27 and TRBJ1-4; TRBD1 might be the D (5 bases). The V end was cut by 2 bases, the J end by 10 bases, with 14 bases between. Germline V CDR1 and CDR2: MNHEY, SMNVEV (reference sequence). The CDR3 is 14 amino acids. CDR3 sequence reads: CASSLLRDGGKLFF. CDR3 bases: TGTGCCAGCAGTTTACTCCGGGATGGGGGAAAACTGTTTTTT.

This clonotype was counted a few times. The rearrangement joins TRBV20-1 to TRBJ2-2; 11 nucleotides agree with TRBD2. Germline V gene lookup returns CDR1 DFQATT and CDR2 SNEGSKA (reference sequence). V shed 0 bases, J shed 1 base, and the junction held 4 bases outside the gene matches. The CDR3 is 17 residues long. This CDR3 reads CSARDLTSGGNTGELFF. The CDR3 DNA sequence: TGCAGTGCTAGAGATCTAACTAGCGGGGGGAACACCGGGGAGCTGTTTTTT.

Points on this clonotype: Sequence at one end of the junction differs from germline and may be a read error. This rearrangement joins TRBV24-1 to TRBJ1-4; D gene uncertain. Germline CDR1 reads KGHDR; CDR2 reads SFDVKD. This CDR3 comprises 9 residues. CDR3 sequence reads: CATSEKLFF. CDR3 bases: TGTGCAACTAGTGAAAAACTGTTTTTT.

The V gene is TRBV19, the J gene TRBJ1-5; D remains ambiguous. Trimming pared 7 bases from V and 0 bases from J, leaving 7 bases between. CDR3 length equals 13 residues. Per the germline V gene, CDR1 is LNHDA and CDR2 is SQIVND (reference sequence). The CDR3 loop reads CASTDYSNQPQHF. The CDR3 bases are TGTGCCAGTACAGATTATAGCAATCAGCCCCAGCATTTT.

This rearrangement joins TRBV6-2 or TRBV6-3 to TRBJ2-4; D is ambiguous. The V end lost 7 bases, the J end lost 4 bases, and 11 bases lay between the germline ends. The germline gives CDR1 MNHEY, CDR2 SVGEGT. The length of the CDR3 is 13 residues. The CDR3 DNA follows: TGTGCCAGCATGGACCCCATAAAAAACATTCAGTACTTC. This encodes CASMDPIKNIQYF.

This clonotype was observed a few times. The chain is built from TRBV18 and TRBJ2-3; no firm D call. This CDR3 contains 16 residues. Germline CDR1 and CDR2: KGHSH and LQKENI. Deletions cut 2 bases from V and 0 bases from J, with 12 bases between. CDR3 sequence: CASSPVSSTSTDTQYF. The CDR3, as DNA: TGTGCCAGCTCACCAGTCTCCAGCACTAGCACAGATACGCAGTATTTT.

The sample holds a few counts of this clonotype. The chain employs TRBV13 and TRBJ2-7, with D uncertain. V gave up 5 bases and J gave up 5 bases, with 10 bases separating them. The CDR3 sequence is 12 residues long. CDR1 PRHDT and CDR2 FYEKMQ come from the germline V gene (reference sequence). The CDR3 here is CASSLSWDEQYF. CDR3 sequence (DNA): TGTGCCAGCAGCCTCTCCTGGGACGAGCAGTACTTC.

The table lists this clonotype with a few counts. The rearrangement joins TRBV29-1 to TRBJ2-7; TRBD1 aligns across 7 bases. This CDR3 comprises 12 residues. CDR1 is SQVTM, CDR2 ANQGSEA, per germline. Trimming at V came to 7 bases and at J to 1 base, leaving 4 bases not matched to a gene. The CDR3 reads CSAQGQSYEQYF. CDR3 nucleotide sequence: TGCAGCGCCCAGGGACAGTCCTACGAGCAGTACTTC.

This clonotype was seen repeatedly, ten times or more. The chain couples TRBV7-9 to TRBJ2-1; tentatively, D is TRBD1 or TRBD2 (5 bases each). Germline V gives CDR1 SEHNR, CDR2 FQNEAQ (reference sequence). The CDR3 is 16 residues long. Trimming removed 2 bases at V and 2 bases at J, with 13 bases between. CDR3 protein: CASSLQSGTAYNEQFF. DNA of the CDR3: TGTGCCAGCAGCTTACAATCGGGGACCGCCTACAATGAGCAGTTCTTC.

This sequence joins TRBV29-1 and TRBJ2-7; 9 bases match TRBD1. The J call is doubtful: the DNA matches TRBJ2-1 better. CDR1 is SQVTM, CDR2 ANQGSEA, per germline. This CDR3 contains 15 residues. In DNA, the CDR3 is TGCAGCGTTGAAGAGCGGACAGGGGTTGGAGGTGAGCAGTTCTTC. Its translation is CSVEERTGVGGEQFF.

This clonotype was recorded a few times. The chain combines TRBV3-1 with TRBJ1-4; TRBD1 might be the D (6 bases). CDR1 LGHDT and CDR2 YNNKEL come from the germline V gene (reference sequence). The CDR3 has 15 residues. Trimming removed 1 base at V and 8 bases at J, with 14 bases between. The CDR3 is CASSQARGTSEKLFF. The CDR3 DNA follows: TGTGCCAGCAGCCAAGCCCGCGGGACATCGGAAAAACTGTTTTTT.

This clonotype appeared a few times. The chain has TRBV7-2 and TRBJ1-2; 10 bases match TRBD1. This CDR3 contains 14 residues. The V gene's germline CDR1 is SGHTA and CDR2 FQGNSA. V trimming: 7 bases; J trimming: 6 bases; junction bases outside the gene matches: 8. DNA of the CDR3: TGTGCCAGCATCAAGCCGGGGACAGGGGATGGCTACACCTTC. It is translated as CASIKPGTGDGYTF.

The chain carries TRBV20-1 and TRBJ1-2, with unresolved D. Per germline, CDR1 DFQATT and CDR2 SNEGSKA (reference sequence). V was pared by 5 bases and J by 4 bases, with 11 bases between. This CDR3 comprises 12 residues. The CDR3 nucleotides are TGCAGTGCTCCTCGGGTCGGCTATGGCTACACCTTC. The encoded protein is CSAPRVGYGYTF.

The rearrangement links TRBV14 to TRBJ2-1, with TRBD2 identical over 8 bases. Germline V gene data show CDR1 as SGHDN and CDR2 as FVKESK. This CDR3 is built from 18 residues. V lost 4 bases to trimming and J lost 4 bases; unmatched junction nucleotides: 15. CDR3: CASSLYEPGGPWYNEQFF. Written as DNA, the CDR3 is TGTGCCAGCAGCCTCTATGAACCGGGGGGGCCGTGGTACAATGAGCAGTTCTTC.

This chain connects TRBV21-1 to TRBJ2-7; the listed D gene, TRBD1, was not tested against the DNA. TRBV21-1 is marked as a pseudogene. This CDR3 comprises 13 residues. CDR3 in amino acids: CAERDRGHYEQYF. DNA of the CDR3: TGTGCCGAAAGGGACAGGGGGCACTACGAGCAGTACTTC.

This clonotype was detected only a few times. The chain recombines TRBV7-9 with TRBJ2-5; no clear D. Trimming shortened V by 3 bases and J by 5 bases, and 10 bases separated the two germline ends. The CDR3 totals 13 residues. Germline CDR1 reads SEHNR; CDR2 reads FQNEAQ (reference sequence). The CDR3 region is CASSFFEQETQYF. CDR3 coding DNA: TGTGCCAGCAGCTTTTTTGAGCAGGAGACCCAGTACTTC.

The chain links TRBV6-5 to TRBJ2-1; 11 bases align to TRBD2. Germline V gives CDR1 MNHEY, CDR2 SVGAGI. J gave up 0 bases and V 2 bases, and 6 bases lay outside the gene matches. This CDR3 contains 18 residues. CDR3 sequence reads: CASSYGTSGRNSYNEQFF. The DNA for the CDR3 is TGTGCCAGCAGTTACGGGACTAGCGGTCGAAACTCCTACAATGAGCAGTTCTTC.

V and J are TRBV28 and TRBJ1-4; D perhaps matches TRBD1 (5 bases). CDR3 size: 17 residues. With 1 base removed from V and 5 bases from J, the gap between germline ends came to 17 bases. Germline lookup yields CDR1 MDHEN and CDR2 SYDVKM. The CDR3 DNA sequence: TGTGCCAGCAGTTTATTAGGCGCCGGGGGGGGGAATGAAAAACTGTTTTTT. Amino acid sequence: CASSLLGAGGGNEKLFF.

The gene calls are TRBV6-2 or TRBV6-3 and TRBJ2-1; 8 nucleotides align to TRBD2. The CDR3 totals 15 residues. With 6 bases clipped from V and 4 bases from J, the junction kept 8 bases outside the gene matches. Per the germline V gene, CDR1 is MNHEY and CDR2 is SVGEGT. In nucleotides, the CDR3 is TGTGCCAGCAGAACTAGCGGTTGGAGGTACAATGAGCAGTTCTTC. Translation: CASRTSGWRYNEQFF.